This passage covers 29 T cell receptor beta chains from one sample sequenced in a study of CXCR3-negative and CXCR3-positive naive CD8 T cells. UMI-labeled 5' RACE yielded the TRB cDNA libraries. TCRdb reanalyzed the 5' RACE reads, giving one entry per CDR3 protein sequence and no DNA. In all, the sample yields 23,000 or so distinct CDR3 sequences. Sequencing used naive CXCR3- CD8+ T cells from blood. Specified subset: CD45RO-CCR7+CD27+CD95- naive CD8+ T cells lacking CXCR3 (TNR3-). The receptor source for this set is a human donor in good health. Some clones in this sample may be carry-over from other donors' samples.

This chain joins TRBV6-2 or TRBV6-3 and TRBJ1-4; checking the TCRdb D call of TRBD1 is not possible without DNA. CDR3 length: 16 amino acids. Looked up from germline, CDR1 is MNHEY and CDR2 is SVGEGT. CDR3 protein: CASRPLRGPANEKLFF.

The rearrangement uses TRBV6-5 and TRBJ2-7. Germline V gene data show CDR1 as MNHEY and CDR2 as SVGAGI. The CDR3 sequence is 13 residues long. Here the CDR3 reads CASSYSRVYEQYF.

The rearrangement links TRBV7-2 to TRBJ2-2; TCRdb lists TRBD2, though no DNA is available to test this call. The V gene's germline CDR1 is SGHTA and CDR2 FQGNSA. The CDR3 consists of 17 residues. CDR3 loop: CASSLWTSGVNTGELFF. The full variable domain, with the rest looked up from reference TRBV7-2 and TRBJ2-2, is GAGVSQSPSNKVTEKGKDVELRCDPISGHTALYWYRQSLGQGLEFLIYFQGNSAPDKSGLPSDRFSAERTGGSVSTLTIQRTQQEDSAVYLCASSLWTSGVNTGELFFGEGSRLTVL.

The chain employs TRBV20-1 and TRBJ2-1. The CDR3 totals 15 residues. Germline V gene sequence: CDR1 DFQATT, CDR2 SNEGSKA (reference sequence). Here the CDR3 reads CSARERTAHYNEQFF.

The V and J genes are TRBV7-6 and TRBJ2-1; TCRdb's D call, TRBD1, is unchecked because there is no DNA. Germline CDR1 reads SGHVS; CDR2 reads FNYEAQ. The CDR3 sequence is 13 residues long. The CDR3 sequence is CASSPTDYNEQFF.

The chain combines TRBV9 with TRBJ2-1; the D gene TCRdb calls, TRBD2, cannot be checked with no DNA. CDR1 is SGDLS, CDR2 YYNGEE, per germline. The CDR3 has 19 residues. CDR3 residues: CASSPRRETSASSYNEQFF.

The chain combines TRBV14 with TRBJ1-1. Germline values: CDR1 SGHDN, CDR2 FVKESK. This CDR3 has 15 residues. CDR3 region: CASSPAGRASTEAFF.

This sequence joins TRBV29-1 and TRBJ2-4; the TCRdb D gene call, TRBD1, has no DNA to confirm it. From germline, CDR1 is SQVTM and CDR2 ANQGSEA. CDR3 length equals 18 residues. CDR3 loop: CSVEALSGTDYAKNIQYF.

The J gene is TRBJ1-6, the V gene TRBV12-3 or TRBV12-4. The CDR3 spans 11 residues. The CDR3 loop reads CASSRGSPLHF.

The CDR3 reads CASSPHGVTGDSYEQYF. The chain combines TRBV7-9 with TRBJ2-7; lacking DNA, the TRBD1 call made by TCRdb goes unchecked. This CDR3 contains 17 residues. Germline CDR1 is SEHNR and CDR2 is FQNEAQ (reference sequence).

V and J are TRBV13 and TRBJ2-5; with no DNA, the TCRdb D assignment of TRBD2 cannot be verified. Germline assignment: CDR1 PRHDT and CDR2 FYEKMQ (reference sequence). The CDR3 extends over 12 amino acids. CDR3 residues: CASSPRGETQYF.

V and J are TRBV29-1 and TRBJ2-7; no DNA is available, so the TRBD1 call from TCRdb remains unchecked. Per germline, CDR1 SQVTM and CDR2 ANQGSEA. The CDR3 extends over 12 amino acids. The CDR3 reads CSGGDRAYEQYF.

This sequence joins TRBV12-3 or TRBV12-4 and TRBJ2-4. The CDR3 length is 14 residues. The CDR3 loop is CASTDGATKNIQYF.

The gene calls are TRBV5-5 and TRBJ2-7. There are 14 residues in the CDR3. Germline V lookup: CDR1 SGHKS, CDR2 YYEKEE (reference sequence). CDR3 region: CASSWGRGSYEQYF.

This rearrangement joins TRBV19 to TRBJ2-1; TCRdb returns TRBD2, unconfirmable since there is no DNA. Per the germline V gene, CDR1 is LNHDA and CDR2 is SQIVND (reference sequence). This CDR3 region has 15 residues. The CDR3: CASSHGLVQDDEQFF.

The V call is TRBV5-1, the J call TRBJ2-1; TCRdb names TRBD2, which stays unverified in the absence of DNA. The CDR3 extends over 15 amino acids. CDR1 SGHRS and CDR2 YFSETQ come from the germline V gene. CDR3 in amino acids: CASSFSGGGIDEQFF.

The chain joins TRBV30 to TRBJ2-7; there is no DNA to check the TCRdb D call of TRBD2. The CDR3 is made up of 12 amino acids. Germline V CDR1 and CDR2: GTSNPN, SVGIG (reference sequence). The CDR3 reads CAWAAGDYEQYF.

The chain is built from TRBV29-1 and TRBJ2-7; the TCRdb D gene call, TRBD1, has no DNA to confirm it. The CDR3 loop spans 18 amino acids. CDR1 is SQVTM, CDR2 ANQGSEA, per germline. CDR3 loop: CSVGYPSYRGLGSYEQYF.

This chain connects TRBV6-6 to TRBJ2-7; the D gene TCRdb calls, TRBD2, cannot be checked with no DNA. The CDR3 runs 13 residues. The germline CDR1 and CDR2 sequences are MNHNY and SVGAGI (reference sequence). The CDR3 loop is CASVGLVVDEQYF.

V usage is TRBV6-4 and J usage is TRBJ2-1; TCRdb returns TRBD1, unconfirmable since there is no DNA. CDR1 and CDR2 from the germline V gene are MRHNA and SNTAGT. The CDR3 loop spans 16 amino acids. The CDR3: CASSPSPAGAYNEQFF.

V usage is TRBV11-2 and J usage is TRBJ2-3; TCRdb's D call of TRBD1 is untestable without DNA. Germline V CDR1 and CDR2: SGHAT, FQNNGV. The CDR3 length is 15 residues. CDR3 protein: CASSLGQGFTDTQYF.

CDR3 loop: CASSFAYEQYF. The chain recombines TRBV27 with TRBJ2-7. Germline CDR1 is MNHEY and CDR2 is SMNVEV (reference sequence). The CDR3 sequence is 11 residues long.

J is TRBJ2-7 and V is TRBV11-1. The CDR3 spans 14 residues. Germline V lookup: CDR1 SGHAT, CDR2 FQDESV (reference sequence). CDR3 sequence: CASSLVQDYYEQYF.

The CDR3 sequence: CASSPWDRGQVEQYF. The chain has TRBV18 and TRBJ2-7; TCRdb returns TRBD1, unconfirmable since there is no DNA. Per the germline V gene, CDR1 is KGHSH and CDR2 is LQKENI. CDR3 length: 15 residues.

The chain recombines TRBV6-5 with TRBJ2-1; the TCRdb D gene call, TRBD2, has no DNA to confirm it. Germline V lookup: CDR1 MNHEY, CDR2 SVGAGI. The CDR3 sequence is 14 residues long. The CDR3 sequence is CASSYWEGNPEQFF.

The gene calls are TRBV20-1 and TRBJ2-7. This CDR3 spans 13 amino acids. Germline CDR1 and CDR2: DFQATT and SNEGSKA (reference sequence). CDR3 protein: CSARGRNSYEQYF.

The chain employs TRBV6-8 and TRBJ1-6. This CDR3 is 16 amino acids long. Looked up from germline, CDR1 is MNHGY and CDR2 is SAAAGT. The CDR3 is CASSHSRVLLISPLHF.

The chain recombines TRBV5-4 with TRBJ2-1; as DNA is missing, the TRBD1 call by TCRdb cannot be tested. Germline loops: CDR1 SGHNT, CDR2 YYREEE (reference sequence). The CDR3 sequence is 13 residues long. CDR3 in amino acids: CAMAGQGYNEQFF. The complete variable domain, with remaining parts taken from reference TRBV5-4 and TRBJ2-1, reads ETGVTQSPTHLIKTRGQQVTLRCSSQSGHNTVSWYQQALGQGPQFIFQYYREEENGRGNFPPRFSGLQFPNYSSELNVNALELDDSALYLCAMAGQGYNEQFFGPGTRLTVL.

The genes are TRBV12-3 or TRBV12-4 and TRBJ1-5; TCRdb names TRBD1, which stays unverified in the absence of DNA. The CDR3 has 13 amino acids. CDR3 region: CASLGQGHQPQHF.